The clone carrying this T cell receptor beta chain has a handful of counts. Its specificity is unknown. These data come from a study of healthy donors' naive CD4 and CD8 T cells. On the study more broadly: Donors spanned ages 20-25, 40-50 and 60-70 years, half female.

The CDR3 is made up of 13 amino acids. Germline V gives CDR1 SQVTM, CDR2 ANQGSEA. V lost 6 bases to trimming and J lost 2 bases, with 13 bases between them. Each TCR library used approximately 500 ng of total RNA and a linear amplification protocol. TCRdb reprocessed the reads with MiXCR, giving one entry per CDR3 protein. The sample consists of approximately 180,000 distinct CDR3 sequences, around 70% of them appearing once. General study results and limits: Naive CD4+ and CD8+ cells reportedly differed in usage of most V and J genes. Around 13% of CD4/CD8 propensity variance appeared explained by V, J and CDR3 charge. The study did not address homeostatic proliferation effects in naive T cells.

This sequence joins TRBV29-1 and TRBJ1-1, with D possibly TRBD1 on 5 matching bases. Source material: naive CD4+ and CD8+ T cells sorted from blood, pooled from several donors. This TCR was recovered from a pool of human donors in good health; the sample pools cells from several healthy donors. The CDR3 region is CSVQPRGNTEAFF. The CDR3 nucleotides are TGCAGCGTCCAACCAAGGGGTAACACTGAAGCTTTCTTT.